This TCR beta chain was recovered during a study of cytomegalovirus exposure and HLA in healthy donors. Background on the study: Earlier sequencing of approximately 200 million T cells yielded 90 million to 140 million unique TCR beta sequences.

Study outcomes and limitations: Upon later analysis, HLA-associated TCR beta chains proved more clonally expanded than other, equally common chains. Reportedly, HLA-A and HLA-B alleles of most subjects were accurately predicted from TCR beta.

This clone was seen a single time. Its target is unknown. Germline V lookup: CDR1 SGHAT, CDR2 FQNNGV. Unmatched junction bases numbered 9, after V lost 5 bases and J lost 6 bases. CDR3 length equals 15 residues. This PCR relied on a set of 60 Vbeta primers and 13 Jbeta primers. Clones were read by immunoSEQ multiplex PCR, and TCRdb kept only the in-frame ones, dropping some. The data contain 240,000 or so clones, about 80% of them seen just once; the ten biggest clones take up around 8.6%. Sequencing was done on a sample of PBMCs. The chain combines TRBV11-2 with TRBJ1-5; 8 bases map to TRBD1. The sequence was obtained from a woman aged 55-75 years in good health and CMV-seropositive. The CDR3 nucleotides read TGTGCCAGCAGCGCAGACAGGGGAGGGAGTCAGCCCCAGCATTTT. Translated, it gives CASSADRGGSQPQHF.